Listed below are T cell receptor beta chains from one sample, sequenced in a study of beta chain features in type 1 diabetes. Measured with immunoSEQ multiplex PCR; TCRdb has only the in-frame clones, and not every one. The table shows around 650,000 clones, with roughly 12% occurring only once. Sequencing was carried out using naive CD4+ T cells from blood. The origin of the receptors is a man between 25 and 39 years old with type 1 diabetes. Both conserved end residues are part of each CDR3. A D gene is named only where the DNA matches it firmly. Clone size is given for some rows only: seen once, a few or many times, or a class if the clone is expanded.

cdr3_aa cdr3_nt d_call v_call clone_size j_call
CASSLAAASTDTQYF TGCGCCAGCAGCTTGGCAGCGGCTAGCACAGATACGCAGTATTTT NA TRBV5-1 NA TRBJ2-3
CASSEMGYRNTEAFF TGTGCCAGCAGTGAAATGGGGTACAGGAACACTGAAGCTTTCTTT NA TRBV2 NA TRBJ1-1
CASSPGLAGGNEQFF TGTGCCAGCAGCCCCGGACTGGCTGGGGGGAATGAGCAGTTCTTC NA TRBV11-3 NA TRBJ2-1
CASSQGSIRGSETQYF TGTGCCAGCAGCCAAGGATCGATAAGGGGTTCCGAGACCCAGTACTTC NA TRBV4-2 NA TRBJ2-5
CASSVNAGSTDTQYF TGTGCCAGCAGCGTCAACGCGGGGAGCACAGATACGCAGTATTTT NA TRBV9 few TRBJ2-3
CASSRSKGTVLKLFF TGTGCCAGCAGTAGGAGCAAAGGGACAGTCCTAAAACTGTTTTTT TRBD1 TRBV28 few TRBJ1-4
CASSRSGTGEKLFF TGTGCCAGCAGCCGATCGGGGACCGGTGAAAAACTGTTTTTT NA TRBV7-9 few TRBJ1-4
CASSSMRNEQFF TGTGCCAGCAGTTCGATGCGCAATGAGCAGTTCTTC NA TRBV6-5 NA TRBJ2-1
CASSHWTGVEKLFF TGTGCCAGCAGCCATTGGACAGGGGTTGAAAAACTGTTTTTT TRBD1 TRBV14 NA TRBJ1-4
CASRWDGHSGYTF TGTGCCAGCAGATGGGACGGCCACTCTGGCTACACCTTC NA TRBV25-1 few TRBJ1-2
CASSPRPPDTQYF TGTGCCAGCAGCCCACGGCCACCAGATACGCAGTATTTT NA TRBV7-2 few TRBJ2-3
CASSRDHLETLHF TGTGCCAGCAGCCGGGACCACCTCGAGACCCTCCACTTT NA TRBV7-2 few TRBJ1-6
CASSLSGAEAFF TGTGCCAGCAGCTTGTCAGGGGCTGAAGCTTTCTTT NA TRBV11-2 NA TRBJ1-1
CASSWGTGDNSPLHF TGTGCCAGCAGCTGGGGGACAGGGGATAATTCACCCCTCCACTTT TRBD1 TRBV7-2 few TRBJ1-6
CASSQSAEGRPYEQYF TGTGCCAGCAGTCAATCCGCGGAGGGGCGGCCCTACGAGCAGTACTTC NA TRBV28 NA TRBJ2-7
CASSRTDSPTDTQYF TGTGCCAGCAGCCGGACAGATTCCCCCACAGATACGCAGTATTTT NA TRBV7-2 NA TRBJ2-3
CASSQDRMNTEAFF TGTGCCAGCTCACAAGACAGAATGAACACTGAAGCTTTCTTT NA TRBV18 NA TRBJ1-1
CASSPRQTNEKLFF TGTGCCAGCAGCCCACGACAGACTAATGAAAAACTGTTTTTT NA TRBV7-2 few TRBJ1-4
CASSPTTGTGGYNEQFF TGTGCCAGCAGTCCAACCACCGGGACAGGGGGCTACAATGAGCAGTTCTTC TRBD1 TRBV28 NA TRBJ2-1
CASSLEVWGSYNEQFF TGTGCCAGCAGCTTAGAGGTCTGGGGATCCTACAATGAGCAGTTCTTC NA TRBV11-1 NA TRBJ2-1
CASGSQDGASYGYTF TGTGCCAGCGGGAGTCAGGACGGAGCCTCCTATGGCTACACCTTC NA TRBV2 few TRBJ1-2
CASSVEGRKQPQHF TGTGCCAGCAGTGTGGAGGGAAGAAAACAGCCCCAGCATTTT NA TRBV2 NA TRBJ1-5
CASSLAPGTGDTEAFF TGCGCCAGCAGCTTGGCCCCCGGGACAGGGGACACTGAAGCTTTCTTT TRBD1 TRBV5-1 few TRBJ1-1